This T cell receptor (beta chain) was sequenced in a study of blood T cell repertoires in COVID-19. Whole-study context: The analysed material was cDNA or gDNA that came from T cells, B-cell-depleted T cells, or PBMCs.

As originally analysed: Reference gene primer amplification gave estimated nucleated cell counts. Measured with immunoSEQ multiplex PCR; TCRdb has only the in-frame clones, and not every one. V, J and clone size are those of that table, while D and trimming were read from the DNA. The table includes about 220,000 clones, approximately 84% detected once. This clone was counted between two and nine times. The source is a woman aged 25 to 39 who had recovered from COVID-19. The material sequenced was peripheral blood.

The DNA for the CDR3 is TGTGCCAGCAGCGTAGATAACAGGGGAAAACTGTTTTTT. Amino acids: CASSVDNRGKLFF. This chain uses TRBV9 with TRBJ1-4; 7 nucleotides line up with TRBD1. Germline V gene data show CDR1 as SGDLS and CDR2 as YYNGEE. With V trimmed by 0 bases and J by 10 bases, 3 bases remained unmatched. The CDR3 is made up of 13 amino acids. Combining the CDR3 with reference TRBV9 and TRBJ1-4 gives the whole variable domain DSGVTQTPKHLITATGQRVTLRCSPRSGDLSVYWYQQSLDQGLQFLIQYYNGEERAKGNILERFSAQQFPDLHSELNLSSLELGDSALYFCASSVDNRGKLFFGSGTQLSVL.